Sequencing of this TCR beta chain was carried out in a study of CD8 T cells in ankylosing spondylitis. Losses at the gene ends were 8 bases for V and 4 bases for J; bases not matched to a gene: 10. This CDR3 is 14 amino acids long. The V gene's germline CDR1 is SNHLY and CDR2 FYNNEI. TCRdb passed the 5' RACE reads through MiXCR, listing each CDR3 protein once. The sample records approximately 520,000 distinct CDR3 sequences, about 5% being singletons. As concerns this clonotype: What it recognizes is unknown.

Findings of the study overall: Disease-associated clonotypes exhibited CD8+ identity and were relatively infrequent in peripheral blood. Roughly eight highly homologous variants formed a TCR beta motif that appeared characteristic of ankylosing spondylitis blood.

The source is a male donor with ankylosing spondylitis. The chain uses TRBV2 and TRBJ2-7; 8 positions agree with TRBD1. Sequenced: blood, either unsorted or a sorted T cell fraction (not recorded which). CDR3 sequence (DNA): TGTGCCAGCCGGGTCGACAGGGGAATTTACGAGCAGTACTTC. It codes for CASRVDRGIYEQYF.